The T cell receptor beta chain under discussion was sequenced for a study of blood T cell repertoires in COVID-19. TCRdb keeps only in-frame clones here, not all; method: immunoSEQ multiplex PCR. The table has 60,000 to 85,000 clones, around 70% seen once; the top ten hold roughly 21%. This TCR came from a man aged 65-85 years with acute or convalescent COVID-19. The material sequenced was peripheral blood.

CDR3 sequence (DNA): TGTGCCAGCAGCCAAGATAGAGGACAGTGGGTCACCGGGGAGCTGTTTTTT. Its translation is CASSQDRGQWVTGELFF. V and J are TRBV3-1 (or the pseudogene TRBV3-2) and TRBJ2-2; D may be TRBD1 (6 bases). The CDR3 is 17 amino acids. Trimming took off 0 bases at V and 4 bases at J, with 15 bases between the two ends. Germline CDR1 and CDR2: LGHDT and YNNKEL (reference sequence).